This T cell receptor beta chain was identified during a study of cytomegalovirus exposure and HLA in healthy donors. CDR3 length equals 12 residues. The germline V gene has CDR1 MNHNS and CDR2 SASEGT. V gave up 6 bases and J gave up 2 bases, with 6 bases separating them. PCR primers comprised 60 Vbeta and 13 Jbeta primers. Produced via immunoSEQ multiplex PCR; TCRdb's table is partial and in-frame only. Among 100,000 to 150,000 clones listed, about 80% were seen once. Sequencing input: PBMCs. This sequence was found in a girl aged 2-10 years in good health and CMV-seronegative. The J gene is TRBJ2-3, the V gene TRBV6-1, with no clear D. CDR3 sequence: CASRALTDTQYF. The CDR3 bases are TGTGCCAGCAGGGCCCTCACAGATACGCAGTATTTT.